These T cell receptor beta chains were read from a single sample in a study of CD8 T cells in ankylosing spondylitis. In TCRdb, the 5' RACE reads were re-called with MiXCR into one record per CDR3 protein. The table shows hundreds of thousands of distinct CDR3 sequences, with 10% to 15% occurring only once. The specimen was blood, either unsorted or a sorted T cell fraction (not recorded which). These receptors came from a male donor with ankylosing spondylitis. Both conserved end residues are part of each CDR3. D genes are given only for firm matches. Clone size appears in some rows only: once, few, many, or a class for an expanded clone.

length	V	D	size	J	DNA	CDR3
13	TRBV5-1	.	few	TRBJ1-1	TGCGCCAGCAGCTTCCACGGGGACACTGAAGCTTTCTTT	CASSFHGDTEAFF
13	TRBV5-1	.	few	TRBJ1-5	TGCGCCAGCAGCTTGGCTCCCCGGGGGCCCCAGCATTTT	CASSLAPRGPQHF
12	TRBV20-1	.	many	TRBJ2-5	TGCAGTGCTCTCCCAGGGTCAGAGACCCAGTACTTC	CSALPGSETQYF
13	TRBV20-1	.	.	TRBJ1-2	TGCAGTGCTAGATGGTCGGGGGCAGGTGGCTACACCTTC	CSARWSGAGGYTF
18	TRBV27	.	few	TRBJ2-2	TGTGCCAGCAGAAGAGTCTGGGGGGGGGCTCGAAACGCCGGGGAGCTGTTTTTT	CASRRVWGGARNAGELFF
13	TRBV7-6	.	few	TRBJ2-7	TGTGCCAGCAGAAACATGAGCTCCTACGAGCAGTACTTC	CASRNMSSYEQYF
14	TRBV10-2	.	many	TRBJ2-3	TGCGCCAGCAGTCTACAGCGTCCATCAGATACGCAGTATTTT	CASSLQRPSDTQYF
15	TRBV12-3/TRBV12-4	TRBD2	.	TRBJ2-3	TGTGCCAGCAGTTTAAATCCAGCGGGAACAGATACGCAGTATTTT	CASSLNPAGTDTQYF
16	TRBV12-3/TRBV12-4	.	many	TRBJ1-4	TGTGCCAGCAGTTTCGACAGCAACCCAACTAATGAAAAACTGTTTTTT	CASSFDSNPTNEKLFF
15	TRBV6-1	.	many	TRBJ1-4	TGTGCCAGCAGGAGCACAGGGCCGGCTAATGAAAAACTGTTTTTT	CASRSTGPANEKLFF
15	TRBV20-1	.	.	TRBJ2-3	TGCAGTGCTAGGTCGTGGGCCTCTAATCGAGGTACGCAGTATTTT	CSARSWASNRGTQYF
16	TRBV7-2	.	.	TRBJ1-5	TGTGCCAGCAGCCTGGCTAGTACAGGTTACAATCAGCCCCAGCATTTT	CASSLASTGYNQPQHF
15	TRBV11-2	TRBD2	.	TRBJ2-1	TGTGCCAGCAGCCCGGCGGGACTATCCTACAATGAGCAGTTCTTC	CASSPAGLSYNEQFF
14	TRBV5-1	TRBD1	.	TRBJ1-2	TGCGCCAGCAGCGTCCAGGGGGTAGACTATGGCTACACCTTC	CASSVQGVDYGYTF
16	TRBV24-1	.	many	TRBJ2-2	TGTGCCACCAGTGATCTCGGCCAGGGGAACACCGGGGAGCTGTTTTTT	CATSDLGQGNTGELFF
13	TRBV15	.	.	TRBJ1-2	TGTGCCACCAGCATAGGCCCGATTTATGGCTACACCTTC	CATSIGPIYGYTF
15	TRBV20-1	TRBD2	few	TRBJ2-2	TGCAGTGCTACCCCCGGCGCGGGGGACACCGGGGAGCTGTTTTTT	CSATPGAGDTGELFF
17	TRBV7-2	TRBD1	few	TRBJ2-3	TGTGCCAGCAGTTTACGCCGGGGACAGGGTGGGTCAGATACGCAGTATTTT	CASSLRRGQGGSDTQYF
15	TRBV30	TRBD1	.	TRBJ2-2	TGTGCCTGGAGTGTATGGGACAGGGAGACCGGGGAGCTGTTTTTT	CAWSVWDRETGELFF
12	TRBV7-9	.	.	TRBJ2-7	TGTGCCAGCAGCCCAGGGGCCGGACATACCTACTTC	CASSPGAGHTYF
15	TRBV11-2	.	.	TRBJ2-7	TGTGCCAGCAGCCCCATCCGGGGGTATTCCTACGAGCAGTACTTC	CASSPIRGYSYEQYF
20	TRBV28	TRBD2	.	TRBJ2-1	TGTGCCAGCAGTACTGGGGATAGCGGGAGCCTAACCTCCTCCTACAATGAGCAGTTCTTC	CASSTGDSGSLTSSYNEQFF
12	TRBV11-2	.	.	TRBJ1-2	TGTGCCAGCAGCTCCACGTTTTATGGCTACACCTTC	CASSSTFYGYTF
18	TRBV6-5	.	few	TRBJ2-7	TGTGCCAGCAGTTACTCGAGGCCGGGGACTGTCAGCTCCTACGAGCAGTACTTC	CASSYSRPGTVSSYEQYF
11	TRBV5-6	.	few	TRBJ2-7	TGTGCCAGTTCGGGCCACTACGAGCAGTACTTC	CASSGHYEQYF
13	TRBV5-1	.	few	TRBJ1-2	TGCGCCAGCAGCTTGGGGGGGGCGAATGGCTACACCTTC	CASSLGGANGYTF
15	TRBV5-4	.	few	TRBJ1-1	TGTGCCAGCAGCTTGGATCCCGACGGCTACACTGAAGCTTTCTTT	CASSLDPDGYTEAFF
16	TRBV4-3	TRBD2	many	TRBJ2-1	TGCGCCAGCAGCGGAGGAGGACTAGCGGGAGGAGGTGAGCAGTTCTTC	CASSGGGLAGGGEQFF
16	TRBV18	.	few	TRBJ1-3	TGTGCCAGCTCACTACTCGGGACGGACTCTGGAAACACCATATATTTT	CASSLLGTDSGNTIYF
15	TRBV5-1	.	few	TRBJ1-2	TGCGCCAGCAGCCCGAGGTTCGGGGAGCCCCAAGGCTACACCTTC	CASSPRFGEPQGYTF
16	TRBV7-9	.	.	TRBJ2-7	TGTGCCAGCAGCTTCCCCCCCGGGAGAAACACCTACGAGCAGTACTTC	CASSFPPGRNTYEQYF
15	TRBV5-1	.	.	TRBJ2-7	TGCGCCAGCAGCTTGGAGGGTCGTTGGGTCAACGAGCAGTACTTC	CASSLEGRWVNEQYF
13	TRBV29-1	.	few	TRBJ2-3	TGCAGCGTTCTCCAGACCCCTAGCTATACGCAGTATTTT	CSVLQTPSYTQYF
14	TRBV20-1	.	.	TRBJ1-2	TGCAGTGCTAGAGATCACAGGGCCTCTGATGGCTACACCTTC	CSARDHRASDGYTF
15	TRBV7-2	.	few	TRBJ2-3	TGTGCCAGCATCAAAGGGGGGGTAAGCACAGATACGCAGTATTTT	CASIKGGVSTDTQYF
12	TRBV20-1	.	many	TRBJ2-5	TGCAGTGCTCCTCAGAGAGGGGAGACCCAGTACTTC	CSAPQRGETQYF
13	TRBV18	.	many	TRBJ1-2	TGTGCCAGCTCAGCCGGGTCCAACTATGGCTACACCTTC	CASSAGSNYGYTF
15	TRBV20-1	.	.	TRBJ1-4	TGCAGTGCTAGAGATCCCCACAAAATAAATGAAAAACTGTTTTTT	CSARDPHKINEKLFF
16	TRBV6-5	.	many	TRBJ1-4	TGTGCCAGCAGTTACCCCGACCTTGCAACTAATGAAAAACTGTTTTTT	CASSYPDLATNEKLFF
13	TRBV12-3/TRBV12-4	.	.	TRBJ1-5	TGTGCCAGCAGTTTAATGGGGGATCAGCCCCAGCATTTT	CASSLMGDQPQHF
15	TRBV9	.	.	TRBJ2-3	TGTGCCAGCAGCGACGACACTACATGGACAGATACGCAGTATTTT	CASSDDTTWTDTQYF
14	TRBV29-1	.	.	TRBJ1-5	TGCAGCGTTGGAGGACAGTATAGCAATCAGCCCCAGCATTTT	CSVGGQYSNQPQHF
11	TRBV7-2	.	many	TRBJ2-3	TGTGCCAGCGCCCTGGTAGATACGCAGTATTTT	CASALVDTQYF
15	TRBV20-1	.	.	TRBJ2-2	TGCAGTGCTAGAGAACCGGGGGCTAACACCGGGGAGCTGTTTTTT	CSAREPGANTGELFF
15	TRBV4-3	.	few	TRBJ1-2	TGCGCCAGCAGCCAAGTTCGGGAGTTTAACTATGGCTACACCTTC	CASSQVREFNYGYTF
16	TRBV9	.	.	TRBJ2-3	TGTGCCAGCAGCGTAGCACTTTCCCCTAGCACAGATACGCAGTATTTT	CASSVALSPSTDTQYF
14	TRBV20-1	TRBD2	few	TRBJ2-1	TGCAGTGCTCCGCCTAGCGGGGGTTACAATGAGCAGTTCTTC	CSAPPSGGYNEQFF
16	TRBV7-2	TRBD1	.	TRBJ1-1	TGTGCCAGCAGCTTAAAGCTGAGGGGGCGAGGCACTGAAGCTTTCTTT	CASSLKLRGRGTEAFF
13	TRBV18	.	few	TRBJ2-2	TGTGCCAGCTCACCGGGCCAGGGAAAGGAGCTGTTTTTT	CASSPGQGKELFF
15	TRBV6-2/TRBV6-3	.	many	TRBJ2-7	TGTGCCAGCAGACTGGGGCGGCGACCCTCCTACGAGCAGTACTTC	CASRLGRRPSYEQYF
14	TRBV10-3	TRBD1	few	TRBJ1-2	TGTGCCATCAGACCGGGACAGGGGAACTATGGCTACACCTTC	CAIRPGQGNYGYTF
15	TRBV7-2	TRBD2	.	TRBJ2-3	TGTGCCAGCAGCCCGCAGCGGGGCTTCACAGATACGCAGTATTTT	CASSPQRGFTDTQYF
14	TRBV29-1	.	many	TRBJ2-1	TGCAGCGTTGAACGCAGGGGCACCTACAATGAGCAGTTCTTC	CSVERRGTYNEQFF
16	TRBV20-1	.	few	TRBJ2-5	TGCAGTGCTAGAGGTCCCGCCGGGACCCACCAAGAGACCCAGTACTTC	CSARGPAGTHQETQYF
13	TRBV6-1	.	few	TRBJ1-6	TGTGCCAGCAAACGGGACGTAAATTCACCCCTCCACTTT	CASKRDVNSPLHF
16	TRBV7-2	TRBD2	.	TRBJ2-2	TGTGCCAGCAGCCTGTTAGCGGGGGACAACACCGGGGAGCTGTTTTTT	CASSLLAGDNTGELFF
14	TRBV7-8	.	few	TRBJ1-5	TGTGCCAGCAGCCCCGGGAGGTTCAATCAGCCCCAGCATTTT	CASSPGRFNQPQHF